This entry is about one T cell receptor beta chain. Authors' methods: For nucleated cells, counts were estimated from reference gene primer amplification. Generated by immunoSEQ multiplex PCR, the TCRdb table keeps only in-frame clones and is missing some. Clone size and the V and J calls come from that table; the DNA yielded D and trimming. The data contain around 310,000 clones, nearly 90% of them singletons. Seattle cases were enrolled at active infection and followed longitudinally. This record belongs to a study of blood T cell repertoires in COVID-19. Study-wide context: Collection of acute and convalescent COVID-19 samples took place in the United States, Italy and Spain.

CDR3 length: 14 amino acids. The V end lost 0 bases, the J end lost 5 bases, and 9 bases lay between the germline ends. The germline V gene encodes CDR1 SGHRS and CDR2 YFSETQ. Sequences were obtained from peripheral blood. This TCR was sampled from a woman aged 40 to 50 with COVID-19, enrolled during active disease. The chain combines TRBV5-1 with TRBJ2-1; D ambiguous. In DNA, the CDR3 is TGCGCCAGCAGCTTGGCCAACTACAACAATGAGCAGTTCTTC. Protein: CASSLANYNNEQFF.